These 19 T cell receptor beta chains share one sample of origin, sequenced in a study of blood T cell repertoires in COVID-19. The repertoire was sequenced with immunoSEQ multiplex PCR; TCRdb's copy has only in-frame clones and lacks some. The data show approximately 150,000 clones, around 81% seen once. The sample consisted of peripheral blood. The receptors were sampled from a man aged 55 to 70 with active or convalescent COVID-19.

This chain's CDR3 is CAISESWTTSSYNSPLHF. The CDR3 DNA reads as TGTGCCATCAGTGAGTCCTGGACGACTAGCTCCTATAATTCACCCCTCCACTTT. The chain joins TRBV10-3 to TRBJ1-6; no definite D call. The length of the CDR3 is 18 residues. Germline V lookup: CDR1 ENHRY, CDR2 SYGVKD. V lost 0 bases and J 0 bases, leaving 12 bases between the germline ends.

This clone came up a few times. The genes are TRBV24-1 and TRBJ2-2, with no clear D. Trimming removed 4 bases from V and 1 base from J, with 9 bases in between. Germline V gene data show CDR1 as KGHDR and CDR2 as SFDVKD. The CDR3 contains 15 residues. CDR3 coding DNA: TGTGCCACCAGTGACCCGACATTGAACACCGGGGAGCTGTTTTTT. This codes for CATSDPTLNTGELFF.

The chain is built from TRBV24-1 and TRBJ2-3; the D gene is possibly TRBD1 (6 bases). Germline V gene data show CDR1 as KGHDR and CDR2 as SFDVKD. V was clipped by 5 bases and J by 0 bases, with 14 bases between them. This CDR3 region has 16 residues. In DNA form, the CDR3 reads TGTGCCACCAGTGCTGACAGGCATTCTAGCACAGATACGCAGTATTTT. Translation: CATSADRHSSTDTQYF.

The V and J genes are TRBV7-9 and TRBJ1-5, with no clear D. There are 13 residues in the CDR3. Trimming removed 7 bases at V and 7 bases at J, with 14 bases between. From germline, CDR1 is SEHNR and CDR2 FQNEAQ (reference sequence). This chain's CDR3 is CASNDFPEQPQHF. The CDR3 nucleotides read TGTGCCAGCAACGATTTCCCCGAGCAGCCCCAGCATTTT.

The chain recombines TRBV11-2 with TRBJ1-1; D perhaps matches TRBD1 (6 bases). This CDR3 comprises 13 residues. V lost 8 bases and J lost 4, with 14 bases in between. The germline V gene encodes CDR1 SGHAT and CDR2 FQNNGV. This CDR3 is CASALLQGTEAFF. The CDR3 DNA sequence: TGTGCCAGCGCACTCTTACAGGGCACTGAAGCTTTCTTT. The full variable domain, completed using reference TRBV11-2 and TRBJ1-1, is EAGVAQSPRYKIIEKRQSVAFWCNPISGHATLYWYQQILGQGPKLLIQFQNNGVVDDSQLPKDRFSAERLKGVDSTLKIQPAKLEDSAVYLCASALLQGTEAFFGQGTRLTVV.

Only one count was recorded for this clone. The junction shows a germline mismatch at one end, possibly a read error. This chain uses TRBV2 with TRBJ2-2, with D possibly TRBD2 on 5 matching bases. This CDR3 has 12 amino acids. From germline, CDR1 is SNHLY and CDR2 FYNNEI. CDR3 in amino acids: CASSEFWWGAVF. The CDR3, as DNA: TGTGCCAGCAGTGAATTCTGGTGGGGAGCTGTTTTT.

Worth noting for this clone: Only one base separates this from a far larger clonotype, so it likely reflects a read error. The chain uses TRBV6-5 and TRBJ2-2; 11 nucleotides agree with TRBD2. The CDR3 loop spans 15 amino acids. Germline V gene data show CDR1 as MNHEY and CDR2 as SVGAGI. The J segment lost 1 base and the V segment lost 6 bases, leaving 1 base of the junction unmatched. The CDR3 DNA is TGTGCCAGCAGCCTAGCGGGGGGGAACACCGGGGAGCTGTTTTTT. Its translation: CASSLAGGNTGELFF.

This clone came up once. The chain joins TRBV3-1 (or the pseudogene TRBV3-2) to TRBJ2-3; TRBD2 aligns across 8 bases. This CDR3 comprises 18 residues. Per germline, CDR1 LGHDT and CDR2 YNNKEL (reference sequence). V trimming: 0 bases; J trimming: 6 bases; junction bases outside the gene matches: 14. The DNA of the CDR3 is TGTGCCAGCAGCCAAGATGGGGATTTCGGGAGGGCCAGGGATACGCAGTATTTT. It yields the protein CASSQDGDFGRARDTQYF.

This clone showed up just once. V gene TRBV5-6 combines with J gene TRBJ2-1, with 14 bases lining up with TRBD2. Germline CDR1 is SGHDT and CDR2 is YYEEEE. CDR3 size: 16 residues. Germline trimming cut 3 bases from V and 5 bases from J; bases unmatched to any gene: 4. CDR3: CASSWGLAGVNNEQFF. The CDR3 nucleotides are TGTGCCAGCAGCTGGGGACTAGCGGGAGTCAACAATGAGCAGTTCTTC.

The chain recombines TRBV14 with TRBJ2-7, with 9 bases identical to TRBD1. CDR1 is SGHDN, CDR2 FVKESK, per germline. J was trimmed by 2 bases and V by 4 bases; bases with no gene match: 3. CDR3 length: 14 amino acids. The CDR3 sequence is CASSRRQGAYEQYF. Written as DNA, the CDR3 is TGTGCCAGCAGCCGCCGACAGGGGGCCTACGAGCAGTACTTC.

A few counts support this clone. The gene calls are TRBV29-1 and TRBJ2-7; TRBD1 matches 8 bases. Germline CDR1 is SQVTM and CDR2 is ANQGSEA. The ends lost 6 bases at V and 9 bases at J; junction bases unmatched: 10. This CDR3 is 12 amino acids long. Here the CDR3 reads CSVKQGDAGQYF. The DNA for the CDR3 is TGCAGCGTGAAACAGGGGGATGCTGGGCAGTACTTC.

As concerns this clone: Other nucleotide sequences from this sample produce the same CDR3. The genes are TRBV5-1 and TRBJ2-7; TRBD1 matches at 8 bases. The trim removed 3 bases at V and 1 base at J, leaving 3 bases unmatched. Per the germline V gene, CDR1 is SGHRS and CDR2 is YFSETQ. CDR3 length: 14 residues. The CDR3 nucleotides are TGCGCCAGCAGCTCCGGGACAGGATCCTACGAGCAGTACTTC. Protein: CASSSGTGSYEQYF.

The chain uses TRBV2 and TRBJ1-1; D is undetermined. V was cut by 4 bases and J by 4 bases, with 13 bases left in between. This CDR3 spans 14 amino acids. The V gene's germline CDR1 is SNHLY and CDR2 FYNNEI. This CDR3 is CASSGFSRITEAFF. The CDR3 DNA reads as TGTGCCAGCAGTGGTTTTAGCCGGATCACTGAAGCTTTCTTT. The full variable domain, completed using reference TRBV2 and TRBJ1-1, is EPEVTQTPSHQVTQMGQEVILRCVPISNHLYFYWYRQILGQKVEFLVSFYNNEISEKSEIFDDQFSVERPDGSNFTLKIRSTKLEDSAMYFCASSGFSRITEAFFGQGTRLTVV.

This clone was seen only a few times. The V and J genes are TRBV20-1 and TRBJ2-1, with D uncertain. This CDR3 has 10 residues. Trimming cost V 4 bases and J 9 bases, with 7 bases left between them. Germline V gives CDR1 DFQATT, CDR2 SNEGSKA (reference sequence). CDR3 amino acids: CSAIWSEQFF. Here the CDR3 DNA reads TGCAGTGCTATCTGGAGTGAGCAGTTCTTC.

V gene TRBV5-1 combines with J gene TRBJ2-5; 8 positions agree with TRBD2. V shed 4 bases and J 2 bases; nucleotides not matched to a gene: 7. The CDR3 contains 15 residues. Germline V gene sequence: CDR1 SGHRS, CDR2 YFSETQ. CDR3: CASSRGTSGQETQYF. The CDR3 nucleotides are TGCGCCAGCAGCCGAGGCACTAGCGGACAAGAGACCCAGTACTTC.

The V call is TRBV5-1, the J call TRBJ2-7; TRBD1 matches 10 bases. V lost 4 bases, J lost 3 bases, and 7 bases stayed unmatched. The CDR3 spans 15 residues. CDR1 is SGHRS, CDR2 YFSETQ, per germline. CDR3 amino acids: CASSDRDRGNYEQYF. CDR3 DNA sequence: TGCGCCAGCAGCGACAGGGACAGGGGAAACTACGAGCAGTACTTC. Complete variable domain (other parts from reference TRBV5-1 and TRBJ2-7): KAGVTQTPRYLIKTRGQQVTLSCSPISGHRSVSWYQQTPGQGLQFLFEYFSETQRNKGNFPGRFSGRQFSNSRSEMNVSTLELGDSALYLCASSDRDRGNYEQYFGPGTRLTVT.

This sequence joins TRBV4-1 and TRBJ2-7, with D perhaps matching TRBD2 (6 bases). The V end lost 2 bases, the J end lost 0 bases, and 14 bases lay between the germline ends. The CDR3 consists of 16 residues. Per germline, CDR1 MGHRA and CDR2 YSYEKL. CDR3 sequence reads: CASSQLPGGPSYEQYF. The DNA for the CDR3 is TGCGCCAGCAGCCAACTTCCCGGGGGACCCTCCTACGAGCAGTACTTC.

The count of this clone is one. The chain uses TRBV3-1 (or the pseudogene TRBV3-2) and TRBJ1-3; D perhaps matches TRBD1 (6 bases). The CDR3 length is 16 residues. CDR1 LGHDT and CDR2 YNNKEL come from the germline V gene (reference sequence). Trimming left V 1 base short and J 4 bases short, with 14 bases between. This CDR3 reads CASSQASGTKGNTIYF. DNA for the CDR3: TGTGCCAGCAGCCAAGCCTCCGGGACAAAAGGAAACACCATATATTTT.

This chain's CDR3 is CASFSGVETQYF. The CDR3, as DNA: TGTGCCAGCTTTTCGGGAGTAGAGACCCAGTACTTC. J is TRBJ2-5 and V is TRBV2; D is perhaps TRBD2 (6 bases). V lost 8 bases and J 4 bases, leaving 11 bases between the germline ends. Germline CDR1 is SNHLY and CDR2 is FYNNEI. CDR3 length equals 12 residues.